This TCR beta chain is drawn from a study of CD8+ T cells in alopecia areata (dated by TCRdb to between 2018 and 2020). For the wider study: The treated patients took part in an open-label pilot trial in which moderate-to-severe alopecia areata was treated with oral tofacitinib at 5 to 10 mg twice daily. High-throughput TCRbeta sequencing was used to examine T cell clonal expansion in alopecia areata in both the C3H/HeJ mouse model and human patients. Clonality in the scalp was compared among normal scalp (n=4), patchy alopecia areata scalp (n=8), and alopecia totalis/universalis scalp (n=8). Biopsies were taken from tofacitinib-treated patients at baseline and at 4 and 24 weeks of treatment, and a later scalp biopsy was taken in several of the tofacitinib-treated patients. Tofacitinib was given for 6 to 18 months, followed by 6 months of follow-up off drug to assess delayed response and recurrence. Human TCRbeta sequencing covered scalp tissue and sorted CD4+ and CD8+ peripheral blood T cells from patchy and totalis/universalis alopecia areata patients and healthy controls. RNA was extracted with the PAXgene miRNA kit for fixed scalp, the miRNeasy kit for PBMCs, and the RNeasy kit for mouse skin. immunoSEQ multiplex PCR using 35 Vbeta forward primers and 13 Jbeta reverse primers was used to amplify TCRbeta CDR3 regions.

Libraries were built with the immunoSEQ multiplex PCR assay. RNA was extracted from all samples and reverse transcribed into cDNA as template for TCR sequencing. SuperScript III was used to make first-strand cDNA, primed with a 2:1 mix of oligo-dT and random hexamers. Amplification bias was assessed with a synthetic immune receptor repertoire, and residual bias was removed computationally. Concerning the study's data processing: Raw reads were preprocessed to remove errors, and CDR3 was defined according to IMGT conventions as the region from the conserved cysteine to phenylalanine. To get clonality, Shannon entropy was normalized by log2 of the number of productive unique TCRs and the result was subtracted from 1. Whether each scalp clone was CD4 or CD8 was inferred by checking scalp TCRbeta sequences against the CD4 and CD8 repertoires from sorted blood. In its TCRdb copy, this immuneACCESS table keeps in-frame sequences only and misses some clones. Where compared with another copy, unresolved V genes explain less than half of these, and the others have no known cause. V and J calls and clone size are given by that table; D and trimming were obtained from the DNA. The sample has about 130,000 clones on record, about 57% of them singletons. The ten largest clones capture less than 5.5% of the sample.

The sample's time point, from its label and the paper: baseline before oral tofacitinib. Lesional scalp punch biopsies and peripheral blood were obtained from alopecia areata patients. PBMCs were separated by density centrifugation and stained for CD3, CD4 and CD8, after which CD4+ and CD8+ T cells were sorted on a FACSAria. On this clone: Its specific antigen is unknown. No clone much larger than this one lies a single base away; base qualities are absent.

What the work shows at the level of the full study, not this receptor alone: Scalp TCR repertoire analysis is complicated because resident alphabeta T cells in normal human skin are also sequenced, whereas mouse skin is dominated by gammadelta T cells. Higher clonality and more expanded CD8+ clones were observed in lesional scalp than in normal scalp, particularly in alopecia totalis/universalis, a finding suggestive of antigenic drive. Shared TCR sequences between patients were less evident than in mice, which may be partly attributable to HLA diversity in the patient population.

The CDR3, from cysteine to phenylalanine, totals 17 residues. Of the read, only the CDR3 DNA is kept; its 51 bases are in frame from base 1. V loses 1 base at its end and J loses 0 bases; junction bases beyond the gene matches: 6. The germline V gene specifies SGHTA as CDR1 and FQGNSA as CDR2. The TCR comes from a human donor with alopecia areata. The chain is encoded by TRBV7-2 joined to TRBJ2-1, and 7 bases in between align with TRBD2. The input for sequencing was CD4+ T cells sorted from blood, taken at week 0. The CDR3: CASSLGGGPPSYNEQFF. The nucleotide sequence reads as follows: TGTGCCAGCAGCTTAGGGGGGGGACCTCCCTCCTACAATGAGCAGTTCTTC.